This T cell receptor beta chain was found in a study of T cells after yellow fever vaccination. Study outcomes and limitations: There was a small share of clonotypes that showed up in both the CD4 and CD8 compartments.

TCRdb called the 5' RACE reads again in MiXCR, with one record for every CDR3 protein. The data hold 350,000 to 550,000 distinct CDR3 sequences, with approximately 19% observed a single time. The germline V gene encodes CDR1 MGHRA and CDR2 YSYEKL. After removal of 6 bases from V and 8 bases from J, the junction contained 4 bases not matched to a gene. The CDR3 consists of 13 residues. This clonotype has only a few counts. Its antigen is unidentified. The gene calls are TRBV4-1 and TRBJ2-2; 9 nucleotides match TRBD1. The origin of this receptor is a man between 18 and 29 years old who received the YFV17D yellow fever vaccine. The sequencing used PBMCs, collected before the yellow fever booster vaccination. The CDR3 reads CASRDRGSGELFF. CDR3 nucleotide sequence: TGCGCCAGCAGAGACAGGGGGTCGGGGGAGCTGTTTTTT.